The clone carrying this T cell receptor (beta chain) showed up just once. Its antigen remains unknown. The CDR3 loop spans 15 amino acids. Germline CDR1 and CDR2: MGHRA and YSYEKL. V was trimmed by 1 base and J by 1 base, leaving 10 bases between them. This sample was taken from a study of cytomegalovirus exposure and HLA in healthy donors. Study-level information: A data release that came early held roughly 90 million unique TCRs from HLA-typed donors. Whole-study results and caveats: Cytomegalovirus association was assigned to 150 to 200 TCR beta chains. Serostatus for CMV was the only available immune exposure information. Reports credit the classifier with highly specific, highly sensitive diagnosis of cytomegalovirus status.

60 Vbeta and 13 Jbeta primers were used in PCR. Only in-frame clones appear in the TCRdb table, and some are missing; sequencing was by immunoSEQ multiplex PCR. The sample yields some 170,000 clones, 78% seen once. Input material: PBMCs. This TCR was sampled from a female donor in good health and CMV-seronegative. The chain uses TRBV4-1 and TRBJ1-1, with D possibly being TRBD1 (6 bases). The CDR3 DNA is TGCGCCAGCAGCCAAGTGTGGGGACAGAACACTGAAGCTTTCTTT. Protein product: CASSQVWGQNTEAFF.